The rows below give T cell receptor beta chains drawn from one sample of a study of blood T cells in healthy people across ages. TCRdb fed the 5' RACE reads into MiXCR, producing one record per CDR3 protein. The data contain around 500,000 distinct CDR3 sequences, roughly 48% of them singletons. The sequenced material came from blood. The receptors stem from a man older than 75 in good health. CDR3s include the opening cysteine and the closing phenylalanine or tryptophan. The order of the fields is D gene, J gene, V gene, clone size, CDR3 DNA, CDR3 protein. D genes are given only for firm matches. Size is omitted from some rows. Given values are once, few, many or a class for expanded clones.

TRBD1	TRBJ1-6	TRBV6-1	NA	TGTGCCAGCAGTCCGGTAGACAGGGGCTCACCCCTCCACTTT	CASSPVDRGSPLHF
NA	TRBJ2-7	TRBV5-1	few	TGCGCCAGCACCACTAACCTACAGGGAGACGAGCAGTACTTC	CASTTNLQGDEQYF
NA	TRBJ2-7	TRBV12-3/TRBV12-4	NA	TGTGCCAGCAGGTTATTCCTCGGGGGCTACGAGCAGTACTTC	CASRLFLGGYEQYF
NA	TRBJ2-7	TRBV6-2/TRBV6-3	NA	TGTGCCAGCACCAGGAGCCGGGAGCAGTACTTC	CASTRSREQYF
TRBD1	TRBJ1-4	TRBV6-6	many	TGTGCCAGCAGTCCGAACAGGGGTCCTAATGAAAAACTGTTTTTT	CASSPNRGPNEKLFF
NA	TRBJ1-2	TRBV12-3/TRBV12-4	NA	TGTGCCAGCAGTTTGCGCGGCTACACCTTC	CASSLRGYTF
NA	TRBJ2-7	TRBV2	few	TGTGCCAGCAGTGAAAGGCAGGGGTGGTCCTACGAGCAGTACTTC	CASSERQGWSYEQYF
TRBD2	TRBJ2-1	TRBV3-1	few	TGTGCCAGCAGCCAGGGACTAGCGAACAATGAGCAGTTCTTC	CASSQGLANNEQFF
TRBD2	TRBJ2-5	TRBV7-3	NA	TGTGCCAGCAGCTTAGAACTAGCGGGGTCGGCCAATGAGCAGTACTTC	CASSLELAGSANEQYF
TRBD2	TRBJ2-3	TRBV7-3	once	TGTGCCAGCAGCACGATAGCGGGAGGACGCGCAGATACGCAGTATTTT	CASSTIAGGRADTQYF
NA	TRBJ1-6	TRBV20-1	NA	TGCAGTGCCCCGGACGGAGGGTTTAATTCACCCCTCCACTTT	CSAPDGGFNSPLHF
NA	TRBJ1-1	TRBV20-1	NA	TGCAGTGCTCTACGGACTGAGAACACTGAAGCTTTCTTT	CSALRTENTEAFF
NA	TRBJ1-2	TRBV12-3/TRBV12-4	NA	TGTGCCAGCAGAGAGGGACACAACTATGGCTACACCTTC	CASREGHNYGYTF
NA	TRBJ2-5	TRBV14	once	TGTGCCAGCAGCCGTAGGGTGGGAGAGACCCAGTACTTC	CASSRRVGETQYF
NA	TRBJ2-3	TRBV28	few	TGTGCCAGCAGCAAAGGACAGTCCACAGATACGCAGTATTTT	CASSKGQSTDTQYF
TRBD2	TRBJ2-1	TRBV5-1	NA	TGCGCCAGCAGCTTGGCTGGTCGGACTAGCGGGAGGAATGAGCAGTTCTTC	CASSLAGRTSGRNEQFF
NA	TRBJ2-1	TRBV5-1	NA	TGCGCCAGCAGCCGAGAAGGGGGGCCCTACAATGAGCAGTTCTTC	CASSREGGPYNEQFF
NA	TRBJ2-3	TRBV20-1	NA	TGCAGCCATGAGAGGGGAAATACGCAGTATTTT	CSHERGNTQYF
NA	TRBJ2-1	TRBV12-3/TRBV12-4	NA	TGTGCCAGCAGTTGGGGCGAGGGTACCTACAATGAGCAGTTCTTC	CASSWGEGTYNEQFF
NA	TRBJ1-5	TRBV5-5	once	TGTGCCAGCAGCCCGACTGCCAATCAGCCCCAGCATTTT	CASSPTANQPQHF
TRBD2	TRBJ2-7	TRBV28	few	TGTGCCAGCAGTTTACGTCGGCTAGCGGGCTACGAGCAGTACTTC	CASSLRRLAGYEQYF
NA	TRBJ2-7	TRBV7-2	NA	TGTGCCGGCAGCTTAGCGGTTTCACAGGGCCACTACGAGCAGTACTTC	CAGSLAVSQGHYEQYF
TRBD1	TRBJ2-1	TRBV20-1	NA	TGCAGTGCGGACAGGGGGCTGGGTGAGCAGTTCTTC	CSADRGLGEQFF
NA	TRBJ2-7	TRBV7-2	NA	TGTGCCAGCTCCACTAAGGGGGGGCACTCCTACGAGCAGTACTTC	CASSTKGGHSYEQYF
NA	TRBJ2-5	TRBV6-5	NA	TGTGCCAGCAGACCCACAGGGCTGGGACACCTTAATGAGCAGTACTTC	CASRPTGLGHLNEQYF